Listed below are T cell receptor beta chains from one sample, sequenced in a study of blood T cell repertoires in COVID-19. Only in-frame clones appear in the TCRdb table, and some are missing; sequencing was by immunoSEQ multiplex PCR. Of over 130,000 clones in the sample, around 82% were seen once. Sequences were obtained from PBMCs or T cells enriched from blood (not recorded which). The receptors stem from a man between 45 and 60 years old in a cohort exposed to, infected with or recovered from COVID-19 (not recorded which). Both conserved end residues are part of each CDR3. Each record gives: V gene, D gene, clone size, J gene, CDR3 protein, CDR3 DNA. A D gene is named only where the DNA matches it firmly. Some rows mark clone size as missing; the rest say once, few, many or name a class of expanded clone.

v_gene: TRBV5-1
d_gene: TRBD2
abundance: NA
j_gene: TRBJ2-1
CDR3aa: CASRSGTSGIDEQFF
CDR3nt: TGCGCCAGCAGGTCCGGGACTAGCGGGATCGATGAGCAGTTCTTC

v_gene: TRBV28
d_gene: NA
abundance: NA
j_gene: TRBJ1-6
CDR3aa: CASSYPGEGSPLHF
CDR3nt: TGTGCCAGCAGTTATCCAGGGGAGGGATCACCCCTCCACTTT

v_gene: TRBV11-2
d_gene: TRBD1
abundance: NA
j_gene: TRBJ1-5
CDR3aa: CASSAGQGSNQPQHF
CDR3nt: TGTGCCAGCAGCGCAGGACAGGGAAGCAATCAGCCCCAGCATTTT

v_gene: TRBV2
d_gene: NA
abundance: NA
j_gene: TRBJ1-2
CDR3aa: CASSGTAIGDGYTF
CDR3nt: TGTGCCAGCAGCGGGACTGCAATCGGCGATGGCTACACCTTC

v_gene: TRBV7-2
d_gene: TRBD1
abundance: NA
j_gene: TRBJ1-1
CDR3aa: CASSPDRVGDAFF
CDR3nt: TGTGCCAGCAGCCCCGACAGGGTGGGTGATGCTTTCTTT

v_gene: TRBV5-4
d_gene: TRBD1
abundance: NA
j_gene: TRBJ2-7
CDR3aa: CASSLVGQSSYEQYF
CDR3nt: TGTGCCAGCAGCTTGGTGGGACAGAGCTCCTACGAGCAGTACTTC

v_gene: TRBV28
d_gene: TRBD2
abundance: NA
j_gene: TRBJ2-7
CDR3aa: CASRTSGTYEQYF
CDR3nt: TGTGCCAGCAGGACTAGCGGGACCTACGAGCAGTACTTC

v_gene: TRBV3-1/TRBV3-2
d_gene: TRBD2
abundance: few
j_gene: TRBJ2-7
CDR3aa: CASSQGEGLAVTYEQYF
CDR3nt: TGTGCCAGCAGCCAAGGCGAGGGACTAGCGGTAACCTACGAGCAGTACTTC

v_gene: TRBV7-9
d_gene: TRBD2
abundance: once
j_gene: TRBJ2-5
CDR3aa: CASSSRLAGVQETQYF
CDR3nt: TGTGCCAGCAGCTCTCGACTAGCGGGAGTGCAAGAGACCCAGTACTTC

v_gene: TRBV7-2
d_gene: NA
abundance: NA
j_gene: TRBJ1-1
CDR3aa: CASSLAGRGFGEAFF
CDR3nt: TGTGCCAGCAGCTTAGCGGGCAGGGGTTTCGGTGAAGCTTTCTTT

v_gene: TRBV5-1
d_gene: NA
abundance: NA
j_gene: TRBJ1-2
CDR3aa: CASSSLGLDYGYTF
CDR3nt: TGCGCCAGCAGCTCGTTGGGACTCGACTATGGCTACACCTTC

v_gene: TRBV5-5
d_gene: TRBD1
abundance: once
j_gene: TRBJ2-7
CDR3aa: CASSLTPQGAYEQYF
CDR3nt: TGTGCCAGCAGCTTAACCCCCCAGGGGGCGTACGAGCAGTACTTC

v_gene: TRBV2
d_gene: TRBD1
abundance: NA
j_gene: TRBJ1-5
CDR3aa: CASSGRQGGNQPQHF
CDR3nt: TGTGCCAGCAGTGGGCGACAGGGCGGCAATCAGCCCCAGCATTTT

v_gene: TRBV19
d_gene: NA
abundance: once
j_gene: TRBJ1-6
CDR3aa: CASRSLGSSYNSPLHF
CDR3nt: TGTGCCAGTAGGTCGTTGGGGAGCTCCTATAATTCACCCCTCCACTTT

v_gene: TRBV19
d_gene: NA
abundance: NA
j_gene: TRBJ1-5
CDR3aa: CASSPQQEPQHF
CDR3nt: TGTGCCAGTAGCCCACAACAGGAGCCCCAGCATTTT

v_gene: TRBV15
d_gene: NA
abundance: NA
j_gene: TRBJ1-5
CDR3aa: CATSSGDFPTGSNQPQHF
CDR3nt: TGTGCCACCAGCAGTGGGGACTTCCCCACGGGTAGCAATCAGCCCCAGCATTTT

v_gene: TRBV14
d_gene: NA
abundance: once
j_gene: TRBJ1-2
CDR3aa: CASSQMTSQGLTF
CDR3nt: TGTGCCAGCAGCCAAATGACGTCCCAGGGCTTAACCTTC

v_gene: TRBV18
d_gene: TRBD1
abundance: once
j_gene: TRBJ1-2
CDR3aa: CASSTSGTGILLANYGYTF
CDR3nt: TGTGCCAGCTCAACTTCCGGGACAGGGATCCTCCTAGCTAACTATGGCTACACCTTC

v_gene: TRBV12-5
d_gene: NA
abundance: once
j_gene: TRBJ1-3
CDR3aa: CASGLSPGNPSGNTIYF
CDR3nt: TGTGCTAGTGGTTTGAGTCCAGGGAACCCCTCTGGAAACACCATATATTTT

v_gene: TRBV21-1
d_gene: NA
abundance: few
j_gene: TRBJ1-2
CDR3aa: CARESPGQNYGYTF
CDR3nt: TGTGCCAGAGAATCTCCGGGACAGAACTATGGCTACACCTTC

v_gene: TRBV6-2/TRBV6-3
d_gene: TRBD1
abundance: NA
j_gene: TRBJ1-3
CDR3aa: CASSYTWDSSGNTIYF
CDR3nt: TGTGCCAGCAGTTACACATGGGACAGCTCTGGAAACACCATATATTTT

v_gene: TRBV11-3
d_gene: NA
abundance: NA
j_gene: TRBJ2-1
CDR3aa: CASSSGRAGSYNEQFF
CDR3nt: TGTGCCAGCAGCTCGGGTAGGGCGGGCTCCTACAATGAGCAGTTCTTC

v_gene: TRBV7-9
d_gene: NA
abundance: NA
j_gene: TRBJ1-1
CDR3aa: CASSLQPAGGTEAFF
CDR3nt: TGTGCCAGCAGCTTACAGCCCGCGGGGGGCACTGAAGCTTTCTTT

v_gene: TRBV7-6
d_gene: TRBD1
abundance: NA
j_gene: TRBJ2-5
CDR3aa: CASEGALRETQYF
CDR3nt: TGTGCCTCCGAGGGGGCGCTGAGGGAGACCCAGTACTTC

v_gene: TRBV7-2
d_gene: NA
abundance: NA
j_gene: TRBJ2-3
CDR3aa: CASSILLGGSTDTQYF
CDR3nt: TGTGCCAGCAGCATCCTGCTGGGGGGATCGACAGATACGCAGTATTTT

v_gene: TRBV9
d_gene: TRBD2
abundance: NA
j_gene: TRBJ2-1
CDR3aa: CASSPLAGVAYNEQFF
CDR3nt: TGTGCCAGCAGCCCCCTCGCGGGAGTCGCCTACAATGAGCAGTTCTTC

v_gene: TRBV18
d_gene: NA
abundance: NA
j_gene: TRBJ1-2
CDR3aa: CASSRMRDGYTF
CDR3nt: TGTGCCAGCTCCCGCATGAGGGATGGCTACACCTTC

v_gene: TRBV7-6
d_gene: NA
abundance: NA
j_gene: TRBJ2-7
CDR3aa: CASSLPASEQYF
CDR3nt: TGTGCCAGCAGCTTACCTGCGTCCGAGCAGTACTTC

v_gene: TRBV9
d_gene: NA
abundance: NA
j_gene: TRBJ1-6
CDR3aa: CASSASDSPLHF
CDR3nt: TGTGCCAGCAGCGCTTCGGATTCACCCCTCCACTTT

v_gene: TRBV10-3
d_gene: NA
abundance: NA
j_gene: TRBJ2-1
CDR3aa: CAIGQALNEQFF
CDR3nt: TGTGCCATCGGCCAGGCGCTTAATGAGCAGTTCTTC

v_gene: TRBV6-6
d_gene: TRBD2
abundance: NA
j_gene: TRBJ2-7
CDR3aa: CASSSGLAVYEQYF
CDR3nt: TGTGCCAGCAGTTCGGGACTAGCCGTATACGAGCAGTACTTC

v_gene: TRBV10-3
d_gene: NA
abundance: NA
j_gene: TRBJ1-2
CDR3aa: CAISESTSPGGYTF
CDR3nt: TGTGCCATCAGTGAGTCGACGAGCCCAGGTGGCTACACCTTC

v_gene: TRBV15
d_gene: NA
abundance: NA
j_gene: TRBJ1-2
CDR3aa: CATSPGGFGYGYTF
CDR3nt: TGTGCCACCAGCCCCGGGGGTTTTGGCTATGGCTACACCTTC

v_gene: TRBV5-1
d_gene: NA
abundance: NA
j_gene: TRBJ2-3
CDR3aa: CASSLVASADTQYF
CDR3nt: TGCGCCAGCAGCTTGGTGGCTAGCGCAGATACGCAGTATTTT

v_gene: TRBV24-1
d_gene: NA
abundance: NA
j_gene: TRBJ1-5
CDR3aa: CATSGGVGNQPQHF
CDR3nt: TGTGCCACCAGTGGGGGGGTCGGCAATCAGCCCCAGCATTTT

v_gene: TRBV6-5
d_gene: NA
abundance: once
j_gene: TRBJ2-5
CDR3aa: CASRTGLETQYF
CDR3nt: TGTGCCAGCAGAACAGGGTTGGAGACCCAGTACTTC

v_gene: TRBV9
d_gene: NA
abundance: NA
j_gene: TRBJ2-1
CDR3aa: CASSRGSYNEQFF
CDR3nt: TGTGCCAGCAGTAGGGGTTCCTACAATGAGCAGTTCTTC

v_gene: TRBV18
d_gene: NA
abundance: NA
j_gene: TRBJ2-1
CDR3aa: CASSPSSSNEQFF
CDR3nt: TGTGCCAGCTCACCATCCTCTAGCAATGAGCAGTTCTTC

v_gene: TRBV28
d_gene: TRBD1
abundance: once
j_gene: TRBJ1-5
CDR3aa: CASSRDRAQHF
CDR3nt: TGTGCCAGCAGTCGGGACAGGGCCCAGCATTTT

v_gene: TRBV20-1
d_gene: NA
abundance: NA
j_gene: TRBJ2-3
CDR3aa: CSASTFSTDTQYF
CDR3nt: TGCAGTGCTAGTACTTTTAGCACAGATACGCAGTATTTT

v_gene: TRBV11-3
d_gene: NA
abundance: NA
j_gene: TRBJ2-1
CDR3aa: CASSLDSGNEQFF
CDR3nt: TGTGCCAGCAGCTTAGATAGCGGCAATGAGCAGTTCTTC

v_gene: TRBV30
d_gene: TRBD1
abundance: NA
j_gene: TRBJ1-1
CDR3aa: CAWNLDRGLAFF
CDR3nt: TGTGCCTGGAACCTTGACAGGGGGCTTGCTTTCTTT

v_gene: TRBV28
d_gene: TRBD1
abundance: NA
j_gene: TRBJ1-1
CDR3aa: CASSSLDRADTEAFF
CDR3nt: TGTGCCAGCAGTTCCCTTGACAGGGCGGACACTGAAGCTTTCTTT

v_gene: TRBV18
d_gene: TRBD2
abundance: NA
j_gene: TRBJ2-3
CDR3aa: CASSPRTSGVFTDTQYF
CDR3nt: TGTGCCAGCTCACCGCGAACTAGCGGGGTCTTCACAGATACGCAGTATTTT

v_gene: TRBV7-2
d_gene: NA
abundance: few
j_gene: TRBJ1-5
CDR3aa: CASSPEGGNQPQHF
CDR3nt: TGTGCCAGCAGCCCGGAGGGGGGGAATCAGCCCCAGCATTTT

v_gene: TRBV6-5
d_gene: NA
abundance: NA
j_gene: TRBJ2-7
CDR3aa: CASRMGLSSYEQYF
CDR3nt: TGTGCCAGCAGAATGGGACTGTCCTCCTACGAGCAGTACTTC

v_gene: TRBV6-5
d_gene: TRBD2
abundance: NA
j_gene: TRBJ2-3
CDR3aa: CASSRTSGRTDTQYF
CDR3nt: TGTGCCAGCAGTCGGACTAGCGGGAGGACAGATACGCAGTATTTT

v_gene: TRBV7-2
d_gene: NA
abundance: NA
j_gene: TRBJ2-1
CDR3aa: CASRTGGSSLNEQFF
CDR3nt: TGTGCCAGCCGCACCGGGGGATCTTCTCTTAATGAGCAGTTCTTC

v_gene: TRBV20-1
d_gene: TRBD1
abundance: NA
j_gene: TRBJ1-3
CDR3aa: CSASRQGSGNTIYF
CDR3nt: TGCAGTGCTAGTCGACAGGGATCTGGAAACACCATATATTTT

v_gene: TRBV5-6
d_gene: NA
abundance: NA
j_gene: TRBJ2-2
CDR3aa: CASSLGRNTGELFF
CDR3nt: TGTGCCAGCAGCTTGGGGAGAAACACCGGGGAGCTGTTTTTT

v_gene: TRBV29-1
d_gene: NA
abundance: NA
j_gene: TRBJ1-1
CDR3aa: CSVEDNEAFF
CDR3nt: TGCAGCGTTGAAGACAATGAAGCTTTCTTT

v_gene: TRBV10-3
d_gene: TRBD2
abundance: NA
j_gene: TRBJ2-1
CDR3aa: CAIRDSGGAGSYNEQFF
CDR3nt: TGTGCCATCAGGGATAGCGGGGGGGCCGGTTCCTACAATGAGCAGTTCTTC

v_gene: TRBV19
d_gene: TRBD1
abundance: NA
j_gene: TRBJ2-5
CDR3aa: CASRGQGRETQYF
CDR3nt: TGTGCCAGTAGAGGACAGGGAAGAGAGACCCAGTACTTC

v_gene: TRBV6-5
d_gene: TRBD1
abundance: few
j_gene: TRBJ2-7
CDR3aa: CASRPGQGGSYEQYF
CDR3nt: TGTGCCAGCAGGCCGGGACAGGGTGGGTCCTACGAGCAGTACTTC

v_gene: TRBV7-8
d_gene: NA
abundance: NA
j_gene: TRBJ1-2
CDR3aa: CASSLSTAYGYTF
CDR3nt: TGTGCCAGCAGCTTAAGCACAGCCTATGGCTACACCTTC

v_gene: TRBV5-8
d_gene: NA
abundance: NA
j_gene: TRBJ1-5
CDR3aa: CASSLEAGSQHF
CDR3nt: TGTGCCAGCAGCCTCGAGGCCGGGTCCCAGCATTTT